Each of the 17 T cell receptor beta chains below was sequenced from the same sample in a study of beta chain features in type 1 diabetes. Expressed TCRB transcripts got sequenced, as all isolated RNA was reverse transcribed. Profiling relied on immunoSEQ multiplex PCR, and the TCRdb table lists in-frame clones only, not all of them. The sample lists 400,000 to 500,000 clones, approximately 14% occurring once. Sequencing input: naive CD4+ T cells from blood. The receptors shown here come from a man aged 30 to 45 in good health.

This clone was observed a few times. V is TRBV30 and J is TRBJ2-5; no clear D. The V end was cut by 7 bases, the J end by 1 base, with 7 bases between. CDR1 and CDR2 (germline): GTSNPN, SVGIG (reference sequence). The CDR3 loop spans 11 amino acids. CDR3 in DNA: TGTGCCTACGCATTCCAAGAGACCCAGTACTTC. Translating gives CAYAFQETQYF.

On this clone itself: One end of the junction fails to match germline, which may point to a read error. V and J are TRBV18 and TRBJ2-5; TRBD2 matches 13 bases. The CDR3 is made up of 15 amino acids. CDR1 KGHSH and CDR2 LQKENI come from the germline V gene. The DNA of the CDR3 is TGTGCCAGCGCACCAGGACTAGCGGGAGCAGAGACCCAGTACTTC. It yields the protein CASAPGLAGAETQYF.

This clone was seen a handful of times. DNA for the CDR3: TGTGCCAGCAGCTTGATCGCTACTAGCGGGGGAAACTACGAGCAGTACTTC. Protein product: CASSLIATSGGNYEQYF. V and J are TRBV7-9 and TRBJ2-7; 11 bases map to TRBD2. Germline CDR1 is SEHNR and CDR2 is FQNEAQ (reference sequence). The CDR3 is 17 residues long. Trimming at V came to 3 bases and at J to 3 bases, leaving 10 bases not matched to a gene.

The chain links TRBV25-1 to TRBJ1-2; D is undetermined. Per germline, CDR1 MGHDK and CDR2 SYGVNS. The CDR3 contains 11 residues. V was cut by 3 bases and J by 10 bases, with 9 bases left in between. Written as DNA, the CDR3 is TGTGCCAGCAGTGATGGGTTTGTCTACACCTTC. Translation gives CASSDGFVYTF.

This sequence joins TRBV6-5 and TRBJ2-5, with D possibly TRBD1 on 6 matching bases. The CDR3 contains 14 residues. Germline V lookup: CDR1 MNHEY, CDR2 SVGAGI. Trimming left V 5 bases short and J 6 bases short, with 16 bases between. The CDR3 loop is CASSRFGQSKTQYF. The CDR3 DNA reads TGTGCCAGCAGTCGATTCGGACAGTCCAAGACCCAGTACTTC.

The chain joins TRBV13 to TRBJ2-3; D remains ambiguous. From germline, CDR1 is PRHDT and CDR2 FYEKMQ (reference sequence). Trimming left V 0 bases short and J 0 bases short, with 7 bases between. The CDR3 runs to 15 residues. The CDR3 region is CASSLGLTSTDTQYF. DNA for the CDR3: TGTGCCAGCAGCTTAGGGCTGACTAGCACAGATACGCAGTATTTT.

This clone was counted a few times. The V call is TRBV4-3, the J call TRBJ2-1; a possible D gene is TRBD2 (6 bases). V lost 0 bases and J lost 5, with 23 bases in between. CDR1 and CDR2 (germline): LGHNA, YSLEER. The CDR3 is 19 residues long. This CDR3 is CASSQDIVRGGKRNNEQFF. CDR3 bases: TGCGCCAGCAGCCAAGATATCGTTCGTGGGGGGAAGAGAAACAATGAGCAGTTCTTC.

This clone has only a few counts. The V and J genes are TRBV9 and TRBJ1-5, with TRBD1 as a possible D gene (5 bases). Germline lookup yields CDR1 SGDLS and CDR2 YYNGEE. The CDR3 is 17 residues long. With 4 bases removed from V and 3 bases from J, the gap between germline ends came to 20 bases. CDR3 sequence: CASSQDITTGHNQPQHF. The CDR3 bases are TGTGCCAGCAGCCAAGACATAACAACAGGTCACAATCAGCCCCAGCATTTT.

A remark on this clone: At one end the junction does not follow the germline gene, possibly because of a read error. V usage is TRBV7-6 and J usage is TRBJ2-5; 7 positions match TRBD2. CDR3 length equals 13 residues. The germline V gene encodes CDR1 SGHVS and CDR2 FNYEAQ. The CDR3 is CASKASGQETQYF. DNA of the CDR3: TGTGCTAGCAAGGCTAGCGGCCAAGAGACCCAGTACTTC.

Many counts were recorded for this clone. The gene calls are TRBV9 and TRBJ2-5, with 7 bases aligning to TRBD1. J was trimmed by 4 bases and V by 4 bases; bases with no gene match: 1. Germline CDR1 reads SGDLS; CDR2 reads YYNGEE. This CDR3 has 12 amino acids. The CDR3 nucleotides read TGTGCCAGCAGCTCAGGGGGAGAGACCCAGTACTTC. This gives the protein CASSSGGETQYF.

V and J are TRBV29-1 and TRBJ2-3; D is undetermined. Trimming took off 7 bases at V and 4 bases at J, with 9 bases between the two ends. The CDR3 is 11 amino acids. The germline V gene has CDR1 SQVTM and CDR2 ANQGSEA. DNA for the CDR3: TGCAGCGAGGCTTGGGCAGATACGCAGTATTTT. Amino acids: CSEAWADTQYF.

Remarks on this clone: Other DNA sequences within the sample encode an identical CDR3. This chain connects TRBV7-2 to TRBJ2-3; 8 bases fit TRBD1. The CDR3 sequence is 16 residues long. Trimming cost V 1 base and J 1 base; bases outside gene matches: 4. Per germline, CDR1 SGHTA and CDR2 FQGNSA. The CDR3 is CASSLGGTGGTDTQYF. CDR3 bases: TGTGCCAGCAGCTTAGGAGGGACAGGCGGCACAGATACGCAGTATTTT.

This clone was observed a handful of times. The chain joins TRBV10-3 to TRBJ2-1, with 7 bases identical to TRBD2. This CDR3 is 14 amino acids long. Germline V gene data show CDR1 as ENHRY and CDR2 as SYGVKD. V shed 4 bases, J shed 7 bases, and the junction held 7 bases outside the gene matches. This CDR3 is CAISATRGGNEQFF. CDR3 coding DNA: TGTGCCATCAGTGCTACTAGGGGAGGGAATGAGCAGTTCTTC.

The V and J genes are TRBV5-6 and TRBJ2-3, with 7 bases identical to TRBD1. Germline V gene data show CDR1 as SGHDT and CDR2 as YYEEEE. J was trimmed by 2 bases and V by 3 bases; bases with no gene match: 6. CDR3 length: 15 amino acids. The CDR3: CASSYRDSLTDTQYF. The CDR3 DNA reads TGTGCCAGCAGCTACCGGGACAGCCTCACAGATACGCAGTATTTT.

To note about this clone: The same CDR3 arises from other DNA sequences in this sample as well. The J gene is TRBJ1-1, the V gene TRBV9, with no clear D. The V gene's germline CDR1 is SGDLS and CDR2 YYNGEE. This CDR3 is 14 amino acids long. Trimming left V 0 bases short and J 0 bases short, with 6 bases between. The CDR3 DNA sequence: TGTGCCAGCAGCGTAGCTCCCCTGAACACTGAAGCTTTCTTT. As protein: CASSVAPLNTEAFF.

The sample holds a few counts of this clone. The J gene is TRBJ2-5, the V gene TRBV19; 8 bases are shared with TRBD1. Trimming took 6 bases from V and 5 from J; bases not matched to a gene: 11. Germline CDR1 and CDR2: LNHDA and SQIVND (reference sequence). The CDR3 is made up of 15 amino acids. Here the CDR3 reads CASRPDRAAMETQYF. The CDR3 DNA reads TGTGCCAGTAGGCCGGACAGGGCAGCCATGGAGACCCAGTACTTC.

The rearrangement links TRBV29-1 to TRBJ2-5; D remains unclear. V was shortened by 7 bases and J by 7 bases, with 16 bases between the two germline ends. Germline V gene lookup returns CDR1 SQVTM and CDR2 ANQGSEA. There are 12 residues in the CDR3. In DNA form, the CDR3 reads TGCAGCGCTTTTGCAGTGCTCGGGACCCAGTACTTC. As protein: CSAFAVLGTQYF.